This T cell receptor (beta chain) was recorded in a study of cytomegalovirus exposure and HLA in healthy donors. Study-level points and caveats: CMV serostatus was the sole immune exposure information available.

Remarks on this clone: The antigen remains undetermined.

CDR1 is GTSNPN, CDR2 SVGIG, per germline (reference sequence). V lost 3 bases to trimming and J lost 0 bases, with 9 bases between them. The CDR3 runs to 14 residues. The PCR contained 60 Vbeta and 13 Jbeta primers. Only in-frame clones appear in the TCRdb table, and some are missing; sequencing was by immunoSEQ multiplex PCR. The sample contains 90,000 to 100,000 clones, 65% to 85% of which appear only once. Sequencing used PBMCs. The origin of this receptor is a man between 18 and 29 years old in good health and CMV-seronegative. The chain couples TRBV30 to TRBJ1-3, with D tentatively TRBD1 (5 bases). The CDR3 coding sequence is TGTGCCTGGAGCCACAGGAGCTCTGGAAACACCATATATTTT. Encoded protein: CAWSHRSSGNTIYF.